A single T cell receptor beta chain is shown here with its context. Its antigen is as yet unknown. The germline V and J ends were trimmed by 0 bases and 4 bases, with 15 bases remaining between them. Germline loops: CDR1 MGHDK, CDR2 SYGVNS. The CDR3 runs to 16 residues. This sample is part of a study of post-analysis software for immune sequencing data. Study outcomes and limitations: For normalized Chao1 diversity, multiple sclerosis patients scored significantly lower than controls did. Patients had higher frequencies than controls of a handful of TRBV segments, including TRBV5-6, TRBV5-1 and TRBV20-1.

Prepared TCR beta cDNA libraries contained unique molecular identifiers. Input populations of about 0.95 to 11 million T cells gave rise to hundreds of thousands of cDNA molecules. A single record per CDR3 protein comes from TCRdb applying MiXCR to the PCR reads. The sample has 750,000 to 950,000 distinct CDR3 sequences, more than 45% seen once. Material for sequencing was blood. The chain recombines TRBV25-1 with TRBJ1-2; TRBD1 is a possible D gene (5 bases). The sequence came from a girl aged 5 to 17 with multiple sclerosis. In DNA form, the CDR3 reads TGTGCCAGCAGTGAATATACAGGACCAACGGGCTATGGCTACACCTTC. Translation: CASSEYTGPTGYGYTF.